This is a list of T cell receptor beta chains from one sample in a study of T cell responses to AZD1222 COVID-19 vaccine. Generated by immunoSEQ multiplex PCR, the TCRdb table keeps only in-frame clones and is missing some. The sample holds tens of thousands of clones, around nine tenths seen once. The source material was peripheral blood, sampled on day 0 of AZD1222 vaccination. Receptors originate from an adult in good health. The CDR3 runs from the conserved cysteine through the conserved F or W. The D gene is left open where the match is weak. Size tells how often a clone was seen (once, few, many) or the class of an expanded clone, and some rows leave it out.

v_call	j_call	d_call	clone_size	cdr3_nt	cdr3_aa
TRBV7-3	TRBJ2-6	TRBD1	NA	TGTGCCAGCAGCCACCGGGACAGGGACTCTGGGGCCAACGTCCTGACTTTC	CASSHRDRDSGANVLTF
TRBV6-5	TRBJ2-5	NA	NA	TGTGCCAGCAGTTACTCTGTAGCCTCGCGGGAGACCCAGTACTTC	CASSYSVASRETQYF
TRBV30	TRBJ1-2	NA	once	TGTGCCTGGAGTGAGCAACAGGTTTCCTATGGCTACACCTTC	CAWSEQQVSYGYTF
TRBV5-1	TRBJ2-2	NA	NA	TGCGCCAGCAGCGCCGGGGGTGACACCGGGGAGCTGTTTTTT	CASSAGGDTGELFF
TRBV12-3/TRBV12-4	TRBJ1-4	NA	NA	TGTGCCAGCAGTTTAGCTGCGGAAAAACTGTTTTTT	CASSLAAEKLFF
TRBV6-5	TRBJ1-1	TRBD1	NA	TGTGCCAGCAGGCCAGGGGGCGCGTTTACTGAAGCTTTCTTT	CASRPGGAFTEAFF
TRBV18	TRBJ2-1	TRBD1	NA	TGTGCCAGCTCATCCTGGACAGGGGACAATGAGCAGTTCTTC	CASSSWTGDNEQFF
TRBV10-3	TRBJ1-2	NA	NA	TGTGCCATCAGTGGCAGAAACTATGGCTACACCTTC	CAISGRNYGYTF
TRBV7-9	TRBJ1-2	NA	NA	TGTGCCAGCAGCTTAGGATTAGGGGCAACCAACTATGGCTACACCTTC	CASSLGLGATNYGYTF
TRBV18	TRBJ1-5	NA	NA	TGTGCCAGCTCACCCAACCCGGACCAGCCCCAGCATTTT	CASSPNPDQPQHF
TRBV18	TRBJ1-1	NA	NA	TGTGCCAGCTCACCTTTAGGGATGAACACTGAAGCTTTCTTT	CASSPLGMNTEAFF
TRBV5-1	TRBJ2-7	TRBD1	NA	TGCGCCAGCAGCTTCGGACAGGGGGGCTCCTACGAGCAGTACTTC	CASSFGQGGSYEQYF
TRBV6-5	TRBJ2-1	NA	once	TGTGCCAGCAGTTACGGGGCAGTAAGGTCCAACAATGAGCAGTTCTTC	CASSYGAVRSNNEQFF
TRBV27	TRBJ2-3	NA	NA	TGTGCCAGCAGTTTGGGCCTACAGTCAGATACGCAGTATTTT	CASSLGLQSDTQYF
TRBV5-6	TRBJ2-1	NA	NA	TGTGCCAGCAGCACCACCCCGGGTGGCAGGACCTTCTTC	CASSTTPGGRTFF
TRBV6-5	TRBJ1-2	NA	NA	TGTGCCAGCAGCTACGGCCCTCTGGAAGGCTACACCTTC	CASSYGPLEGYTF
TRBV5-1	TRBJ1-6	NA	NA	TGCGCCAGCCGCAAGGCGGACAATTCACCCCTCCACTTT	CASRKADNSPLHF
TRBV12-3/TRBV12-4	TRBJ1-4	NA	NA	TGTGCCAGCAGTGAGAGGGGTGAAAAACTGTTTTTT	CASSERGEKLFF
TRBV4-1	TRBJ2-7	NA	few	TGCGCCAGCAGCCAAGATCAAAAGGGTCTCGAGCAGTACTTC	CASSQDQKGLEQYF
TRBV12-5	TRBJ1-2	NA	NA	TGTGCTAGTGGCCGAGCGATGTGGGCAGGGTATGGCTACACCTTC	CASGRAMWAGYGYTF
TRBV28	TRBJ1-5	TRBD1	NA	TGTGCCAGCAGCCCGGGGACAGGCAGCAATCAGCCCCAGCATTTT	CASSPGTGSNQPQHF
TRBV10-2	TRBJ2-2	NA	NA	TGCGCCAGCAGGGAACAGGGAGGTGCCGGGGAGCTGTTTTTT	CASREQGGAGELFF
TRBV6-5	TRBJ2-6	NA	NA	TGTGCCAGCAGCCTAACGACGGGGGCCAACGTCCTGACTTTC	CASSLTTGANVLTF